Listed below are T cell receptor beta chains from one sample, sequenced in a study of a mutant IDH1 vaccine in newly diagnosed glioma. Assay used: immunoSEQ multiplex PCR; TCRdb lists only in-frame clones, some missing. This table holds under 40,000 clones, more than 75% found once. No antigen is known for these receptors. The input for sequencing was PBMCs, taken from a glioma patient whose treatment included an IDH1 peptide vaccine. These receptors were taken from a woman aged 40 to 50 with glioma. CDR3s leave out the opening cysteine and the closing phenylalanine or tryptophan.

j_call | v_call | cdr3_aa
TRBJ2-7 | TRBV6-1 | ASSEGQGSYEQY
TRBJ1-3 | TRBV7-2 | ASSWNRGLGSGNTIY
TRBJ2-2 | TRBV27 | ASRKTGELF
TRBJ2-6 | TRBV5-1 | ASGPTSGANVLT
TRBJ1-5 | TRBV10-3 | AISERTGNQPQH
TRBJ2-5 | TRBV6-6 | ASTQLGNGETQY
TRBJ2-5 | TRBV28 | ASIPTTRETQY
TRBJ1-1 | TRBV9 | ASSAEGQMNTEAF
TRBJ1-1 | TRBV5-1 | ASSLVGEMGAF
TRBJ2-6 | TRBV27 | ASSMVQASGANVLT
TRBJ1-2 | TRBV27 | ASSLSTGGQYGYT
TRBJ1-2 | TRBV9 | ASSVEGADGYT
TRBJ1-1 | TRBV6-6 | ASRTGGNTEAF
TRBJ2-7 | TRBV23-1 | ASSRPGVGITYEQY
TRBJ2-5 | TRBV5-3 | ARSLQETQY
TRBJ2-7 | TRBV4-1 | ASSQPGQATYEQY
TRBJ1-4 | TRBV5-4 | ASSMDVATNEKLF
TRBJ1-1 | TRBV29-1 | SVEGVGGQEAF
TRBJ2-3 | TRBV7-9 | ASSLTDTQY
TRBJ2-7 | TRBV27 | ASSPSVGGKSYEQY
TRBJ2-1 | TRBV7-8 | ASSLVVAVYDEQF
TRBJ2-1 | TRBV4-1 | ASSQDVAEIPGPKQF
TRBJ2-7 | TRBV5-1 | ASSQRGVLGEQY
TRBJ2-5 | TRBV4-1 | ASSHGGTTQETQY
TRBJ2-5 | TRBV5-6 | ASSLGWVQETQY
TRBJ1-2 | TRBV5-1 | ASSWDKSYGYT
TRBJ1-5 | TRBV19 | ASSIKAGARNQPQH
TRBJ1-5 | TRBV19 | ASTVRAGGPQPQH
TRBJ2-7 | TRBV7-9 | ASSFIWSEQY
TRBJ1-2 | TRBV7-6 | ASSLNPGQSYGYT
TRBJ1-1 | TRBV5-1 | ASSLQGLGAEAF
TRBJ1-6 | TRBV6-1 | ASSRDRENSPLH
TRBJ1-1 | TRBV5-6 | ASSLGTGGFVEAF
TRBJ1-4 | TRBV19 | ASSIRVYGEKLF
TRBJ1-2 | TRBV7-2 | ASSGQNPRDGYT
TRBJ2-3 | TRBV5-1 | ASSLRTSGATDTQY
TRBJ2-7 | TRBV7-3 | ASSLREGGEQY
TRBJ2-7 | TRBV5-1 | ASSGGYEQY
TRBJ2-5 | TRBV4-1 | ASSLGQVQETQY
TRBJ1-1 | TRBV4-1 | ASSPIQRQGARRAIEAF
TRBJ1-1 | TRBV4-3 | ASSQSTGRTEAF